Listed below are T cell receptor beta chains from one sample, sequenced in a study of blood T cell repertoires in COVID-19. Clones were read by immunoSEQ multiplex PCR, and TCRdb kept only the in-frame ones, dropping some. The table records some 270,000 clones, about 86% of them present only once. The sequenced sample was peripheral blood. The receptors originated from a person between 65 and 79 years old with COVID-19, enrolled during active disease. The CDR3 runs from the conserved cysteine through the conserved F or W. The D gene is left open where the match is weak. Not every row has a clone size; where given, it reads once, few, many or a size class.

V gene,clone size,D gene,J gene,CDR3 DNA,CDR3 protein
TRBV11-2,.,TRBD1,TRBJ2-7,TGTGCCAGCAGCTGGACAGGGGGTCCGGTCGAGCAGTACTTC,CASSWTGGPVEQYF
TRBV7-8,.,TRBD1,TRBJ1-6,TGTGCCAGCAGCTTAGTTCTGGCAGGGGGGAGCTCCTATAATTCACCCCTCCACTTT,CASSLVLAGGSSYNSPLHF
TRBV2,.,.,TRBJ1-6,TGTGCCAGCAGACCACAAAAAGTTAACGTTAATTCACCCCTCCACTTT,CASRPQKVNVNSPLHF
TRBV5-4,.,.,TRBJ2-5,TGTGCCAGCAGCTTGGTCGGAGGGAGTGTCAGCGTAACCCAGTACTTC,CASSLVGGSVSVTQYF
TRBV19,.,TRBD1,TRBJ1-5,TGTGCCAGTAGCCGGGACAGAGAGAATCAGCCCCAGCATTTT,CASSRDRENQPQHF
TRBV5-1,.,TRBD2,TRBJ2-3,TGCGCCAGCAGCTTTGTAGCGGGGGCAGATACGCAGTATTTT,CASSFVAGADTQYF
TRBV3-1/TRBV3-2,.,.,TRBJ1-5,TGTGCCAGCAGCCAAGAAGGCCTAGGAGTCCAGCCCCAGCATTTT,CASSQEGLGVQPQHF
TRBV2,.,TRBD2,TRBJ2-2,TGTGCCAGCAATGGAGGGACTAGCGGGCTACCGGACACCGGGGAGCTGTTTTTT,CASNGGTSGLPDTGELFF
TRBV7-8,.,TRBD1,TRBJ2-2,TGTGCCAGCAGCCCGACAGGGGGCGCAAGGGCCGGGGAGCTGTTTTTT,CASSPTGGARAGELFF
TRBV6-1,.,.,TRBJ1-2,TGTGCCAGCAGTGAAAGGCGGGCGGGGGCTGGCTACACCTTC,CASSERRAGAGYTF
TRBV28,.,TRBD1,TRBJ2-7,TGTGCCAGCAGACCAGGGGGCTACGAGCAGTACTTC,CASRPGGYEQYF
TRBV4-1,.,TRBD1,TRBJ1-6,TGCGCCAGCAGCCGACCCCGGGACAGCAAAAATTCACCCCTCCACTTT,CASSRPRDSKNSPLHF
TRBV7-2,.,.,TRBJ2-3,TGTGCCAGCACCGGCAGGGGCTTCACAGATACGCAGTATTTT,CASTGRGFTDTQYF
TRBV27,.,.,TRBJ2-1,TGTGCCAGCAGTACCGTGAGCTCCTACAATGAGCAGTTCTTC,CASSTVSSYNEQFF
TRBV9,.,TRBD1,TRBJ2-2,TGTGCCAGCAGCGACCAGACAGGGTTTCCCGGGGAGCTGTTTTTT,CASSDQTGFPGELFF
TRBV19,.,TRBD2,TRBJ2-4,TGTGCCAGTAGTATAGGGCCCCTAGCGGGACTAGCCAAAAACATTCAGTACTTC,CASSIGPLAGLAKNIQYF
TRBV3-1/TRBV3-2,.,.,TRBJ1-3,TGTGCCAGCAGCTACAAGATAGGGGAGGACACCATATATTTT,CASSYKIGEDTIYF
TRBV12-1,.,.,TRBJ2-1,TGTGCCAGCAGCTACCACCTCCTAGCGATCAATGAGCAGTTCTTC,CASSYHLLAINEQFF
TRBV24-1,few,TRBD1,TRBJ2-7,TGTGCCACCAGTTCCGGGACAGGAAACTCCTACGAGCAGTACTTC,CATSSGTGNSYEQYF
TRBV6-5,.,.,TRBJ2-7,TGTGCCAGCAGTTACGTAATCGGGGGGCTGGGCGAGCAGTACTTC,CASSYVIGGLGEQYF
TRBV27,.,.,TRBJ1-2,TGTGCCAGCAGTTTATCCCCATCTAACTATGGCTACACCTTC,CASSLSPSNYGYTF
TRBV28,.,TRBD2,TRBJ2-5,TGTGCCAGCAGTTTAAGCGGGGAAGAGACCCAGTACTTC,CASSLSGEETQYF
TRBV12-3/TRBV12-4,.,.,TRBJ1-2,TGTGCCAGCAGTCTCAATACAGGCTATGGCTACACCTTC,CASSLNTGYGYTF
TRBV10-3,.,.,TRBJ1-3,TGTGCCATCAGTGCGGACGGGAGCTCTGGAAACACCATATATTTT,CAISADGSSGNTIYF
TRBV5-5,few,.,TRBJ2-7,TGTGCCAGCAGCTCCATGGGAGGCGAGCAGTACTTC,CASSSMGGEQYF
TRBV12-3/TRBV12-4,.,.,TRBJ2-2,TGTGCCAGCAGTTTGACGGGGGACGGGGAGCTGTTTTTT,CASSLTGDGELFF
TRBV28,.,.,TRBJ2-5,TGTGCCAGCAGTCTCAACAGGGATGGGGAGACCCAGTACTTC,CASSLNRDGETQYF
TRBV19,.,TRBD1,TRBJ1-5,TGTGCCAGTAGTACGGGACAGGGGGCGTCGGGACCCCAGCATTTT,CASSTGQGASGPQHF
TRBV5-4,.,TRBD2,TRBJ2-1,TGTGCCAGCTCCCCCGAGTTCTACGGGGGGACCTACAATGAGCAGTTCTTC,CASSPEFYGGTYNEQFF
TRBV4-3,.,TRBD1,TRBJ2-1,TGCGCCAGCAGCCAACAACCGACAGGGGGCGGGCAGTTCTTC,CASSQQPTGGGQFF
TRBV6-2/TRBV6-3,.,.,TRBJ2-1,TGTGCCAGCAGCACGGGAAGCTCCTACAATGAGCAGTTCTTC,CASSTGSSYNEQFF
TRBV18,.,TRBD2,TRBJ2-7,TGTGCCAGCTCTCTAGGTAGCGGGATGGTAGGGCAGTACTTC,CASSLGSGMVGQYF
TRBV9,.,TRBD1,TRBJ1-1,TGTGCCAGCATGCCTCTAGTAGAGGGGGCGAGTGCTGAAGCTTTCTTT,CASMPLVEGASAEAFF
TRBV6-6,many,.,TRBJ1-5,TGTGCCAGCAGTTATTCTGCGGGTTCACAGCAGCCCCAGCATTTT,CASSYSAGSQQPQHF
TRBV27,.,TRBD1,TRBJ2-4,TGTGCCAGCAGTGCGGGGACAGGGTTAGCCAAAAACATTCAGTACTTC,CASSAGTGLAKNIQYF
TRBV29-1,.,.,TRBJ1-2,TGCAGCGTTGAAGATCCCCCGAGCGGCTACACCTTC,CSVEDPPSGYTF
TRBV15,.,TRBD1,TRBJ2-1,TGTGCCACCAGCAGAGGGGGGGGACAGGGATTCTACAATGAGCAGTTCTTC,CATSRGGGQGFYNEQFF
TRBV7-9,.,.,TRBJ1-1,TGTGCCAGCAGCTTAGGACAGCCGAATACTGAAGCTTTCTTT,CASSLGQPNTEAFF
TRBV6-5,.,.,TRBJ2-1,TGTGCCAGCAGCCCACGACACCCACCCTACAATGAGCAGTTCTTC,CASSPRHPPYNEQFF
TRBV5-1,.,TRBD2,TRBJ2-2,TGCGCCAGCAGGCGAACGGGGGGGTCGAGTATTAGCACCGGGGAGCTGTTTTTT,CASRRTGGSSISTGELFF